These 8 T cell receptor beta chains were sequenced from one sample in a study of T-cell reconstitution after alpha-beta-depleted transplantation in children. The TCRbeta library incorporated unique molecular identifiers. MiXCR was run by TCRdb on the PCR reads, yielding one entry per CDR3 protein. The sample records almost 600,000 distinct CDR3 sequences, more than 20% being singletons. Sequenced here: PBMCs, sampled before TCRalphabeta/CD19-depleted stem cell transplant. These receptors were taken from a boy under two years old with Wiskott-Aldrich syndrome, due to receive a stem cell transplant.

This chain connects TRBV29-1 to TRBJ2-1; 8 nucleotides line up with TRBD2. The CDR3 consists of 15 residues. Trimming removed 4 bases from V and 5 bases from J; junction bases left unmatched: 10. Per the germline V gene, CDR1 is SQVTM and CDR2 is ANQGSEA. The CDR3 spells CSVGPRLALDNEQFF. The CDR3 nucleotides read TGCAGCGTTGGACCTAGACTAGCGCTAGACAATGAGCAGTTCTTC.

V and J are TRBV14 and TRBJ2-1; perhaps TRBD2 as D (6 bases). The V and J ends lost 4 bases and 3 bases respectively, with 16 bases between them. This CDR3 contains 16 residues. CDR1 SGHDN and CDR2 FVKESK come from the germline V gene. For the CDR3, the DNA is TGTGCCAGCAGCCCAATGACTAGTGAAGGCTACAATGAGCAGTTCTTC. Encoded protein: CASSPMTSEGYNEQFF.

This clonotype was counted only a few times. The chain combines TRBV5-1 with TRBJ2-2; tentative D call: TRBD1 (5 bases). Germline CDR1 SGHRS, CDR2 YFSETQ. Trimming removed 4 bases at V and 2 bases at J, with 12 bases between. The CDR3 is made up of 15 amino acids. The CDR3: CASSLMGLNTGELFF. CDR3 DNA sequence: TGCGCCAGCAGCCTTATGGGGCTAAACACCGGGGAGCTGTTTTTT.

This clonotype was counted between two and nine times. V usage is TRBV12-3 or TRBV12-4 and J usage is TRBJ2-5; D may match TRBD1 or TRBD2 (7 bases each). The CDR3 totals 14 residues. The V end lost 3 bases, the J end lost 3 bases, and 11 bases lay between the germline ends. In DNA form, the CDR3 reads TGTGCCAGCAGTTTCGGGGGGACAGAAGAGACCCAGTACTTC. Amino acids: CASSFGGTEETQYF.

CDR3 in DNA: TGTGCCAGCACACCCGGGACCACTGAAGCTTTCTTT. This translates into CASTPGTTEAFF. The genes are TRBV12-3 or TRBV12-4 and TRBJ1-1; maybe TRBD1 (5 bases). V was pared by 7 bases and J by 4 bases, with 10 bases between. The CDR3 totals 12 residues.

The CDR3 sequence is CASSTPTSGRALEQFF. Written as DNA, the CDR3 is TGTGCCAGTAGTACCCCGACTAGCGGGAGGGCCCTTGAGCAGTTCTTC. V and J are TRBV19 and TRBJ2-1; TRBD2 agrees at 14 bases. The ends lost 4 bases at V and 9 bases at J; junction bases unmatched: 8. The germline gives CDR1 LNHDA, CDR2 SQIVND (reference sequence). This CDR3 region has 16 residues.

The CDR3 DNA reads TGCAGTGCTAGACACAGGGGGCTGAGCTCTGGAAACACCATATATTTT. Translating gives CSARHRGLSSGNTIYF. The chain joins TRBV20-1 to TRBJ1-3; 9 bases match TRBD1. The CDR3 loop spans 16 amino acids. Germline CDR1 reads DFQATT; CDR2 reads SNEGSKA (reference sequence). V was clipped by 2 bases and J by 0 bases; unmatched bases: 5.

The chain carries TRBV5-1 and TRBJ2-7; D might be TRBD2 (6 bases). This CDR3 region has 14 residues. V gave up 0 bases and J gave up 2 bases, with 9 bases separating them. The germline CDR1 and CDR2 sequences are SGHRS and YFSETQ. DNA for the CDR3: TGCGCCAGCAGCTTGGCCGCGGGGCCCTACGAGCAGTACTTC. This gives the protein CASSLAAGPYEQYF. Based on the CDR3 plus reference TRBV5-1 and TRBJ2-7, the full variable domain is KAGVTQTPRYLIKTRGQQVTLSCSPISGHRSVSWYQQTPGQGLQFLFEYFSETQRNKGNFPGRFSGRQFSNSRSEMNVSTLELGDSALYLCASSLAAGPYEQYFGPGTRLTVT.